This TCR beta chain was recovered during a study of T-cell reconstitution after alpha-beta-depleted transplantation in children. Trimming took off 3 bases at V and 2 bases at J, with 14 bases between the two ends. CDR3 length: 16 residues. Germline-derived CDR1 and CDR2 are ENHRY and SYGVKD. Points from the study as a whole: A year post-transplant, T-cell counts and diversity derived mostly from newly produced T cells. Reportedly, roughly two months post-transplant, alpha-beta T cells arose from several hundred expanded graft clones. At day 60, the high TCRbeta diversity found in some patients originated from recipient T cells and thymic progenitors that had survived.

Unique molecular identifiers tagged the TCRbeta library. TCRdb independently ran MiXCR on the PCR reads; one entry per CDR3 protein. The sample contains fewer than 1 million distinct CDR3 sequences, around 15% of which appear only once. This clonotype was picked up many times. The antigen is not known. This clonotype originated in a male patient younger than 18 who had a stem cell transplant for acute lymphoblastic leukemia, so the T cells may come from the graft donor. The gene calls are TRBV10-3 and TRBJ2-1; D is unresolved. The sequencing used PBMCs, mostly from graft donor cells, collected 360 days after TCRalphabeta/CD19-depleted stem cell transplant. As DNA, the CDR3 is TGTGCCATCAGTGATAAGGTGTCCCCCCCCTACAATGAGCAGTTCTTC. Its translation is CAISDKVSPPYNEQFF.